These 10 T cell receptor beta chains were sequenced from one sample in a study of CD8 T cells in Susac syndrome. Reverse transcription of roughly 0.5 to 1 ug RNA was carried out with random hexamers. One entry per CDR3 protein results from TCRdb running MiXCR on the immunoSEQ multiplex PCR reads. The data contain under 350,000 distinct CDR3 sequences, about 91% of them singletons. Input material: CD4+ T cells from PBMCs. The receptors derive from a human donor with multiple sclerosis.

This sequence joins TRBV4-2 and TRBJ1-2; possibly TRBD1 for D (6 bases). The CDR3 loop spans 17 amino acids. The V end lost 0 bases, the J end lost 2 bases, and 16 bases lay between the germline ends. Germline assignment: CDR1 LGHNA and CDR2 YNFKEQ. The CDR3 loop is CASSQEILAGGNYGYTF. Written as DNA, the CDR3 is TGTGCCAGCAGCCAAGAGATACTCGCGGGGGGCAACTATGGCTACACCTTC.

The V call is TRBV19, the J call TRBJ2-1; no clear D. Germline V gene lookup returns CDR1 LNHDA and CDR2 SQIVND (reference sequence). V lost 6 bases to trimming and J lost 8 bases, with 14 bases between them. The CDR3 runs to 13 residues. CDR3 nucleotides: TGTGCCAGTAGGGGGAAGTTGGGCGATGAGCAGTTCTTC. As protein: CASRGKLGDEQFF.

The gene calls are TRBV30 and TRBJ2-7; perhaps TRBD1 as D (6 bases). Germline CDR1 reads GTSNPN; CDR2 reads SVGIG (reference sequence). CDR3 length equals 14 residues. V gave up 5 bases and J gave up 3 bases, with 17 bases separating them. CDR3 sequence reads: CAWDDPGHHYEQYF. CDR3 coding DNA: TGTGCCTGGGATGATCCGGGACACCACTACGAGCAGTACTTC.

DNA for the CDR3: TGTGCCAGCAGCTATGACAGCATTAATGAAAAACTGTTTTTT. Translation gives CASSYDSINEKLFF. The chain couples TRBV7-2 to TRBJ1-4, with D perhaps TRBD1 (5 bases). Trimming shortened V by 4 bases and J by 4 bases, and 10 bases separated the two germline ends. The CDR3 consists of 14 residues. Germline V gene data show CDR1 as SGHTA and CDR2 as FQGNSA. Complete variable domain (other parts from reference TRBV7-2 and TRBJ1-4): GAGVSQSPSNKVTEKGKDVELRCDPISGHTALYWYRQSLGQGLEFLIYFQGNSAPDKSGLPSDRFSAERTGGSVSTLTIQRTQQEDSAVYLCASSYDSINEKLFFGSGTQLSVL.

CDR3 DNA sequence: TGCAGCGCTAGCGGGAGGGCCACAGATACGCAGTATTTT. Translated: CSASGRATDTQYF. The chain couples TRBV29-1 to TRBJ2-3, with 12 bases matching TRBD2. There are 13 residues in the CDR3. Germline V lookup: CDR1 SQVTM, CDR2 ANQGSEA. Trimming at V came to 7 bases and at J to 2 bases, leaving 1 base not matched to a gene.

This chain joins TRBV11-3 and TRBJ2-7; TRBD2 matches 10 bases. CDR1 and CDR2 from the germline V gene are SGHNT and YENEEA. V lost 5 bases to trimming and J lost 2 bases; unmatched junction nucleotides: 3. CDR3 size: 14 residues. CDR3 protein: CASSEGLATYEQYF. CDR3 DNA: TGTGCCAGCAGCGAGGGACTAGCGACCTACGAGCAGTACTTC.

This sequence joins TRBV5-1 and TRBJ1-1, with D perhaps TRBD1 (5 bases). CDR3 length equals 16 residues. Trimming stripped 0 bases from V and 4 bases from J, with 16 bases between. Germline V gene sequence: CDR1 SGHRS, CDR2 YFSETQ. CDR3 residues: CASSLGQRSWSTEAFF. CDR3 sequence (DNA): TGCGCCAGCAGCTTGGGACAGCGCAGTTGGAGCACTGAAGCTTTCTTT.

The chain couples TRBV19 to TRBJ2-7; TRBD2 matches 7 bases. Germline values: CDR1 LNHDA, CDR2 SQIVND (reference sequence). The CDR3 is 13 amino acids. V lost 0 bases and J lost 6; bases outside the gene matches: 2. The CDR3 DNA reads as TGTGCCAGTAGTATAGACAGGGAGGGCGAGCAGTACTTC. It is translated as CASSIDREGEQYF.

The CDR3 DNA follows: TGTGCCAGCAGCTTCCGCGGGGGGTCGGAGACCCAGTACTTC. Translated: CASSFRGGSETQYF. The chain recombines TRBV7-2 with TRBJ2-5; 8 nucleotides align to TRBD2. CDR3 length equals 14 residues. Trimming removed 3 bases from V and 5 bases from J; junction bases left unmatched: 5. Germline V gives CDR1 SGHTA, CDR2 FQGNSA.

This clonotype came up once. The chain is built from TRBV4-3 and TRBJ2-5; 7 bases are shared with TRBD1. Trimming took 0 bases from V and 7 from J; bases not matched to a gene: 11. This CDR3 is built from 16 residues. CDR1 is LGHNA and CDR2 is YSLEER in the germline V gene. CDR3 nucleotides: TGCGCCAGCAGCCAAGATACCCCGACAGGGTTTGGGACCCAGTACTTC. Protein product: CASSQDTPTGFGTQYF.